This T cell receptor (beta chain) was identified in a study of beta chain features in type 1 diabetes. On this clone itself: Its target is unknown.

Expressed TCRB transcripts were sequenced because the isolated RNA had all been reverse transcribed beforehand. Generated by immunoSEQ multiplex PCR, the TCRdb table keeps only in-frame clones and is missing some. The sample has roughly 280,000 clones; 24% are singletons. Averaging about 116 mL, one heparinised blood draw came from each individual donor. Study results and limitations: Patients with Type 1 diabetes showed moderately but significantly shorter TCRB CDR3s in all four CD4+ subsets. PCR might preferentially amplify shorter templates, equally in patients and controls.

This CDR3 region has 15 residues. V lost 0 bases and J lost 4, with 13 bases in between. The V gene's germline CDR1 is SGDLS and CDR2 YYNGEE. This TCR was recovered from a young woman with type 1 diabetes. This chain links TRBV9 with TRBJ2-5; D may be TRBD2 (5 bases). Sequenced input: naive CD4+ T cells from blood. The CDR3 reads CASSVGQRRPETQYF. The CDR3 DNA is TGTGCCAGCAGCGTAGGTCAGCGGAGGCCAGAGACCCAGTACTTC.